Listed below are T cell receptor beta chains from one sample, sequenced in a study of blood T cell repertoires in COVID-19. Using immunoSEQ multiplex PCR, the repertoire was profiled, and TCRdb retains in-frame clones only, with some absent. This sample has fewer than 250,000 clones; less than 90% occur once, and the top ten carry 8% to 11%. Sequenced sample: peripheral blood. Receptor source: an elderly woman with COVID-19, enrolled during active disease. Both conserved end residues are part of each CDR3. A D gene is named only where the DNA matches it firmly. Rows give clone size only sometimes, using once, few, many, or a class for an expanded clone.

TRBV18	-	once	TRBJ1-4	CASSPQNGEELFF	TGTGCCAGCTCACCACAAAACGGAGAAGAACTGTTTTTT
TRBV5-1	TRBD1	-	TRBJ1-2	CASSLGGQGGYGYTF	TGCGCCAGCAGCTTGGGAGGACAGGGGGGCTATGGCTACACCTTC
TRBV19	TRBD2	-	TRBJ2-1	CASGAGGIHNEQFF	TGTGCCAGTGGTGCGGGGGGGATTCACAATGAGCAGTTCTTC
TRBV6-5	TRBD2	-	TRBJ2-3	CASSSPAGTAGTQYF	TGTGCCAGCAGTTCCCCAGCGGGGACGGCGGGTACGCAGTATTTT
TRBV11-2	TRBD2	-	TRBJ2-5	CASSLGGGGQKTQYF	TGTGCCAGCAGCTTAGGCGGGGGGGGGCAAAAGACCCAGTACTTC
TRBV7-7	TRBD1	-	TRBJ2-3	CASSAGQGKIDTQYF	TGTGCTAGCAGCGCGGGACAGGGGAAGATAGATACGCAGTATTTT
TRBV29-1	TRBD1	-	TRBJ1-4	CSVDRQGGKLFF	TGCAGCGTTGACAGACAGGGTGGAAAACTGTTTTTT
TRBV28	-	-	TRBJ2-7	CASREVFHFEQYF	TGTGCCAGTAGGGAGGTCTTTCACTTCGAGCAGTACTTC
TRBV6-1	-	-	TRBJ1-4	CASSEEGWRVSEKLFF	TGTGCCAGCAGTGAAGAAGGGTGGAGGGTCAGTGAAAAACTGTTTTTT
TRBV7-2	-	-	TRBJ1-5	CASSPTFSQPQHF	TGTGCCAGCAGTCCTACCTTTAGTCAGCCCCAGCATTTT
TRBV7-9	-	-	TRBJ1-4	CASSLAQRGEKLFF	TGTGCCAGCAGCTTAGCCCAAAGGGGTGAAAAACTGTTTTTT
TRBV6-1	-	-	TRBJ1-1	CASSERVVEAFF	TGTGCCAGCAGTGAGCGGGTAGTTGAAGCTTTCTTT
TRBV3-1/TRBV3-2	TRBD2	-	TRBJ2-5	CASSLLAAGGVETQYF	TGTGCCAGCAGCCTTTTGGCAGCGGGGGGAGTGGAGACCCAGTACTTC
TRBV7-2	TRBD2	-	TRBJ2-1	CASSSGTSGYNEQFF	TGTGCCAGCAGCTCCGGGACTAGCGGTTACAATGAGCAGTTCTTC
TRBV6-6	TRBD1	-	TRBJ1-4	CASSYFRDRGPEKLFF	TGTGCCAGCAGTTACTTCCGGGACAGGGGACCTGAAAAACTGTTTTTT
TRBV28	-	-	TRBJ2-7	CASSQVRGFSYEQYF	TGTGCCAGCAGTCAGGTCCGGGGGTTTAGCTACGAGCAGTACTTC
TRBV2	TRBD1	-	TRBJ1-2	CASSLGQEANYGYTF	TGTGCCAGCAGTTTGGGACAGGAGGCGAACTATGGCTACACCTTC
TRBV5-4	-	-	TRBJ1-1	CASNPGGQNTEAFF	TGTGCCAGCAACCCCGGTGGGCAGAACACTGAAGCTTTCTTT
TRBV2	TRBD1	-	TRBJ2-4	CASSPRTGVSIQYF	TGTGCCAGCAGCCCCCGGACAGGGGTGAGCATTCAGTACTTC
TRBV29-1	TRBD2	-	TRBJ2-5	CSVVSSGGVETQYF	TGCAGCGTTGTCTCTAGCGGGGGAGTGGAGACCCAGTACTTC
TRBV5-6	TRBD2	-	TRBJ2-1	CASSLAGGPNNEQFF	TGTGCCAGCAGCTTAGCGGGGGGGCCAAACAATGAGCAGTTCTTC
TRBV6-5	-	-	TRBJ2-2	CASTRDTGELFF	TGTGCCAGCACCCGAGACACCGGGGAGCTGTTTTTT
TRBV5-1	TRBD1	-	TRBJ2-5	CASSLGTGAIQETQYF	TGCGCCAGCAGCTTAGGGACAGGGGCAATCCAAGAGACCCAGTACTTC
TRBV7-2	-	-	TRBJ1-4	CASSFGRLNEKLFF	TGTGCCAGCAGCTTTGGTCGGTTGAATGAAAAACTGTTTTTT
TRBV30	TRBD1	-	TRBJ2-5	CAWSSSPGQGETQYF	TGTGCCTGGAGTTCCTCCCCGGGACAGGGGGAGACCCAGTACTTC
TRBV6-2/TRBV6-3	-	-	TRBJ1-1	CASSYSTRSVTEAFF	TGTGCCAGCAGTTACTCGACTCGGTCAGTGACTGAAGCTTTCTTT
TRBV10-3	TRBD1	-	TRBJ2-1	CAITGTGVGEQFF	TGTGCCATTACCGGGACAGGGGTAGGCGAGCAGTTCTTC
TRBV7-2	-	-	TRBJ1-3	CASQTARSGNTIYF	TGTGCCAGCCAGACAGCACGCTCTGGAAACACCATATATTTT
TRBV5-1	TRBD1	-	TRBJ2-2	CASSLAQGATGELFF	TGCGCCAGCAGCTTGGCGCAGGGGGCGACCGGGGAGCTGTTTTTT
TRBV19	TRBD1	few	TRBJ1-2	CASSKGQAGYTF	TGTGCCAGTAGTAAAGGACAGGCGGGCTACACCTTC
TRBV6-5	TRBD1	-	TRBJ2-1	CASSPQGAVGEQFF	TGTGCCTCCTCCCCACAGGGGGCAGTTGGTGAGCAGTTCTTC
TRBV10-3	-	few	TRBJ1-1	CAISEGEEAFF	TGTGCCATCAGTGAGGGGGAGGAAGCTTTCTTT
TRBV11-2	-	-	TRBJ2-2	CASSPAGTGELFF	TGTGCCAGCAGCCCCGCCGGCACCGGGGAGCTGTTTTTT
TRBV6-5	-	-	TRBJ2-7	CASTLPGGTYEQYF	TGTGCCAGCACCCTCCCTGGGGGCACCTACGAGCAGTACTTC
TRBV18	TRBD1	-	TRBJ1-4	CASSPLDRGTNEKLFF	TGTGCCAGCTCACCCTTAGACAGGGGCACTAATGAAAAACTGTTTTTT
TRBV5-1	-	once	TRBJ1-1	CASSIPRAENTEAFF	TGCGCCAGCAGCATACCGAGGGCCGAGAACACTGAAGCTTTCTTT
TRBV7-9	-	once	TRBJ2-5	CASSMSGQQETQYF	TGTGCCAGCAGCATGTCCGGACAGCAAGAGACCCAGTACTTC
TRBV11-3	TRBD1	-	TRBJ1-4	CASSGRTGTSSSTANEKLFF	TGTGCCAGCAGCGGACGGACAGGGACCTCCTCCTCCACAGCTAATGAAAAACTGTTTTTT
TRBV10-1	TRBD1	-	TRBJ2-7	CASKSGQGGYEQYF	TGCGCCAGCAAGTCTGGACAGGGCGGCTACGAGCAGTACTTC
TRBV27	-	once	TRBJ1-1	CATGKVMNTEAFF	TGTGCCACCGGGAAGGTTATGAACACTGAAGCTTTCTTT
TRBV5-1	TRBD1	-	TRBJ1-5	CASSTGTGRHQPQHF	TGCGCCAGCAGCACTGGGACAGGTAGGCATCAGCCCCAGCATTTT
TRBV28	TRBD1	-	TRBJ1-1	CASSRATNRGAEAFF	TGTGCCAGCAGCCGAGCGACGAACAGGGGGGCTGAAGCTTTCTTT
TRBV25-1	TRBD1	-	TRBJ2-2	CASSEYEAQGDTGELFF	TGTGCCAGCAGTGAATATGAAGCACAGGGGGATACCGGGGAGCTGTTTTTT
TRBV5-1	TRBD1	-	TRBJ2-1	CASSLGSWTGNRAEQFF	TGCGCCAGCAGCTTGGGGTCCTGGACAGGGAACCGGGCTGAGCAGTTCTTC
TRBV7-2	TRBD2	-	TRBJ2-3	CASSSSGGPPDTQYF	TGTGCCAGCAGCTCCAGCGGGGGGCCCCCAGATACGCAGTATTTT
TRBV7-8	TRBD2	few	TRBJ2-3	CASSSGTSGAPSTDTQYF	TGTGCCAGCAGCTCCGGGACTAGCGGGGCCCCTAGCACAGATACGCAGTATTTT
TRBV7-2	-	-	TRBJ1-1	CASSLSYQVVTEAFF	TGTGCCAGCAGCTTATCCTATCAGGTAGTCACTGAAGCTTTCTTT
TRBV4-1	-	few	TRBJ2-3	CASSQAGTRSTDTQYF	TGCGCCAGCAGCCAAGCCGGGACTCGAAGCACAGATACGCAGTATTTT
TRBV28	TRBD1	-	TRBJ1-2	CASSPGQSHGYTF	TGTGCCAGCAGTCCGGGACAGTCCCATGGCTACACCTTC
TRBV27	-	-	TRBJ1-2	CASSTNAGANYGYTF	TGTGCCAGCAGCACTAATGCGGGAGCTAACTATGGCTACACCTTC
TRBV6-6	TRBD2	-	TRBJ2-2	CASTGGANTGELFF	TGTGCCAGCACGGGGGGGGCAAACACCGGGGAGCTGTTTTTT
TRBV19	-	once	TRBJ1-2	CASSVLPGYGYTF	TGTGCCAGTAGTGTCCTGCCAGGCTATGGCTACACCTTC
TRBV2	TRBD1	-	TRBJ2-7	CASSSPGQSSYEQYF	TGTGCCAGCAGTTCCCCGGGACAGAGCTCCTACGAGCAGTACTTC